This paragraph reports one T cell receptor beta chain. The antigen remains unidentified. These data originate in a study of blood T cells in healthy people across ages. V was clipped by 1 base and J by 7 bases; unmatched bases: 1. Germline V gene lookup returns CDR1 SNHLY and CDR2 FYNNEI. The CDR3 sequence is 13 residues long. A J-beta primer mix and a sample-barcoded 5' primer were used in a second PCR of roughly 6 to 11 cycles. Each cDNA molecule, via a template-switch adaptor with 12 random nucleotides, was tagged. A single record per CDR3 protein comes from TCRdb applying MiXCR to the 5' RACE reads. The table lists about 630,000 distinct CDR3 sequences, more than 20% of them singletons. The amount of total RNA extracted per sample was at least 5.5 micrograms. Study outcomes and limitations: Higher diversity and more naive CD4+ cells were features of long-lived donors, compared to aged donors. A roughly linear fall in TCR beta diversity per million T cells was seen with increasing age.

This clonotype was obtained from a man in his sixties or seventies in good health. Sequenced sample: blood. This sequence joins TRBV2 and TRBJ2-4; 7 bases map to TRBD1. The CDR3 coding sequence is TGTGCCAGCAGTGAAGAGACAGGGAACATTCAGTACTTC. This codes for CASSEETGNIQYF.